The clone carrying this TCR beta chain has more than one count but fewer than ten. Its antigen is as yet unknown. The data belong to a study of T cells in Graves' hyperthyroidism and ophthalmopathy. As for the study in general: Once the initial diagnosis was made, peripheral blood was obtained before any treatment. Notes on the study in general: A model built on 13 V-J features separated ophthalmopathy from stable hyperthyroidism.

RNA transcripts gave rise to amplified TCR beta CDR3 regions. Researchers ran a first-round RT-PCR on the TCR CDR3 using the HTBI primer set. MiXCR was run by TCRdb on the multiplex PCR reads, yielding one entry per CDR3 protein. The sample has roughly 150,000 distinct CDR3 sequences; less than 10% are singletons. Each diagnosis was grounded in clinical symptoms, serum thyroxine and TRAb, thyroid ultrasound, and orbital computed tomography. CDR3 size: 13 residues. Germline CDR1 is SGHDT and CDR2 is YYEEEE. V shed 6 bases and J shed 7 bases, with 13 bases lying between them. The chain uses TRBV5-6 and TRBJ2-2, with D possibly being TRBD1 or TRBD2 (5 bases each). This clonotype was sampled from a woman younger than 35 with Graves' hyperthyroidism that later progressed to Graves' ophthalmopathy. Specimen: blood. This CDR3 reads CASTRGAVGELFF. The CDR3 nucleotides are TGTGCCAGCACGAGGGGCGCGGTCGGGGAGCTGTTTTTT.